The sequence of this T cell receptor (beta chain) was determined in a study of cytomegalovirus exposure and HLA in healthy donors. About the research overall: Counted in an early data release were about 85 million unique TCRs from HLA-typed donors.

Researchers ran the PCR with 60 Vbeta and 13 Jbeta primers. Using immunoSEQ multiplex PCR, the repertoire was profiled, and TCRdb retains in-frame clones only, with some absent. The repertoire consists of more than 250,000 clones, with roughly 90% occurring once and the leading ten covering 2% to 3%. Worth noting for this clone: As yet, its antigen is unknown.

Overall study results and limits: Most TCR sequences were uncommon, yet certain public TCRs appeared in many donors. Prediction of most subjects' HLA-A and HLA-B alleles by TCR beta sequences was reportedly accurate. Investigators reported 164 TCR beta chains as tied to cytomegalovirus.

The CDR3 contains 16 residues. Germline CDR1 MNHEY, CDR2 SMNVEV (reference sequence). The V gene end was trimmed by 4 bases and the J gene end by 7 bases; junction bases not matched to a gene: 11. Sequenced material: PBMCs. The receptor was derived from a woman aged 18-29 years in good health and CMV-seronegative. The V gene is TRBV27, the J gene TRBJ2-1; 9 nucleotides match TRBD2. Written as DNA, the CDR3 is TGTGCCAGCAGTTATCGGGTTGGCGGGGGGGTAAATGAGCAGTTCTTC. Translating it yields CASSYRVGGGVNEQFF.